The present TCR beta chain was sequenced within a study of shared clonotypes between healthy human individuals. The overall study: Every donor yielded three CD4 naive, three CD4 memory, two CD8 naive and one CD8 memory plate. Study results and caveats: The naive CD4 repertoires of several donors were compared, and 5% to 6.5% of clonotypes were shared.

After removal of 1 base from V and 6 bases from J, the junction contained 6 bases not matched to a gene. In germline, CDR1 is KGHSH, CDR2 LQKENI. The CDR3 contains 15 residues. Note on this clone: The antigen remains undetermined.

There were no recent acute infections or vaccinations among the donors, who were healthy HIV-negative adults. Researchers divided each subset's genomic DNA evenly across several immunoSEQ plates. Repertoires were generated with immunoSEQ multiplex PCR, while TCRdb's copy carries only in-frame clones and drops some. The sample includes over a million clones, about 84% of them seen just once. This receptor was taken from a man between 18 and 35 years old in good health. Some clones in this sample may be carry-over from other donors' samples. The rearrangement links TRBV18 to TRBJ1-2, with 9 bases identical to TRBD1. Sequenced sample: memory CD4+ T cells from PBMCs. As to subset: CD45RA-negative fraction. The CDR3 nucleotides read TGTGCCAGCTCACCACTTGGGACAGGGATGAATGGCTACACCTTC. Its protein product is CASSPLGTGMNGYTF. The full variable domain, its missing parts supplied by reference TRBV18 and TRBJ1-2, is NAGVMQNPRHLVRRRGQEARLRCSPMKGHSHVYWYRQLPEEGLKFMVYLQKENIIDESGMPKERFSAEFPKEGPSILRIQQVVRGDSAAYFCASSPLGTGMNGYTFGSGTRLTVV.